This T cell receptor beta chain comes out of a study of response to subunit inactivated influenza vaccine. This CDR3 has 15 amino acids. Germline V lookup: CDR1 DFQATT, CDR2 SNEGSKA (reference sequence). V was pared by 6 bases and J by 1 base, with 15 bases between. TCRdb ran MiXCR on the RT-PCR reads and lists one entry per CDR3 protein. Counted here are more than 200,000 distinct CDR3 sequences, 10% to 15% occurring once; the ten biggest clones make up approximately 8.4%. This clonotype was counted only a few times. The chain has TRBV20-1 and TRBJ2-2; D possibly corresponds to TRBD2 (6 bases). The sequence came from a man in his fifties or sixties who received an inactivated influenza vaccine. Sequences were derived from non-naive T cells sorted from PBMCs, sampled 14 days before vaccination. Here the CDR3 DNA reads TGCAGTGCGCAGGGACTCCTTATGAACACCGGGGAGCTGTTTTTT. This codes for CSAQGLLMNTGELFF.